This T cell receptor (beta chain) was sequenced for a study of regulatory T cells in long-lasting Graves disease. Time point noted: newly diagnosed GD, antithyroid drugs for less than 3 months. The authors made the TCR library using RNA they extracted from PBMCs. This clonotype came up many times. Arm-PCR with iRepertoire HTBI primers amplified the CDR3 regions for these TCR beta libraries. TCRdb passed the multiplex PCR reads through MiXCR, listing each CDR3 protein once. This sample has 410,000 or so distinct CDR3 sequences, with around 14% found just once. V shed 2 bases and J shed 0 bases, with 11 bases lying between them. The CDR3 has 15 amino acids. This same sample was also part of a study on T cells in Graves' hyperthyroidism and ophthalmopathy.

The origin of this receptor is a woman aged 25-40 years with Graves disease. The starting material was peripheral blood mononuclear cells (PBMCs), obtained at new diagnosis, from a patient treated with antithyroid drugs. This chain joins TRBV12-3 or TRBV12-4 and TRBJ2-7; the D gene is possibly TRBD2 (5 bases). The CDR3 here is CASSLYRRSSYEQYF. The CDR3 nucleotides are TGTGCCAGCAGTTTATATAGGAGGAGCTCCTACGAGCAGTACTTC.